This T cell receptor beta chain was identified in a study of tumor-infiltrating lymphocytes in localized non-small cell lung cancer. Across the whole study: Patients included smokers and never-smokers with various histologies, some sampled after neoadjuvant chemotherapy. Study-wide results and caveats: Tumor T-cell fraction was not associated with recurrence-free survival. Not all patients were TCR sequenced, owing to tissue quantity. Different pieces of the same tissue went to different assays, confounding technical variation with intratumor heterogeneity.

Measured with immunoSEQ multiplex PCR; TCRdb has only the in-frame clones, and not every one. The repertoire holds under 8,500 clones, with around 73% as singletons. Comment on this clone: Its matching antigen is unknown. One junction end does not reproduce the germline sequence, and a read error may be involved.

This receptor was identified in a human donor with non-small cell lung cancer. Sequenced material: lung tumor tissue.

The CDR3 region is CASSLVSAKTGELFF. The CDR3 DNA is TGTGCCAGCAGCTTGGTGTCGGCGAAGACCGGGGAGCTGTTTTTT. The V and J genes are TRBV7-6 and TRBJ2-2; D call uncertain. The CDR3 has 15 residues. Germline loops: CDR1 SGHVS, CDR2 FNYEAQ.